What follows describes a single TCR beta chain. Its antigen is not identified. The data were obtained in a study of cytomegalovirus exposure and HLA in healthy donors. Study information: Caucasian-associated ancestry cluster membership applied to under 85% of under 450 genotyped donors.

PCR amplification relied on 60 Vbeta primers (plus 13 Jbeta primers). Per the original methods: The count from a later analysis was about 80 million unique TCR beta chains, around 11 million of them shared. Data came from immunoSEQ multiplex PCR; TCRdb stores just in-frame clones and leaves some out. D and trimming come from the DNA, and the V and J calls and clone size come from that table. This sample has about 120,000 clones, with 75% to 85% found just once. Germline V gene data show CDR1 as MGHRA and CDR2 as YSYEKL. There are 13 residues in the CDR3. V lost 0 bases, J lost 9 bases, and 11 bases lay in between. Whole-study results and caveats: For most subjects, TCR beta sequences were reported to predict HLA-A and HLA-B alleles with accuracy. Some V segments, including TRBV6-2 and TRBV6-3, were excluded as indistinguishable.

Sequenced sample: PBMCs. This chain joins TRBV4-1 and TRBJ2-5; TRBD2 is a possible D gene (5 bases). The source is a man in his forties in good health and CMV-seronegative. CDR3 nucleotides: TGCGCCAGCAGCCAAGATGTCCGGGGATCCCAGTACTTC. This encodes CASSQDVRGSQYF.